This is a list of T cell receptor beta chains from one sample in a study of shared clonotypes between healthy human individuals. TCRdb's copy holds only in-frame clones and misses some; the assay was immunoSEQ multiplex PCR. The data show under 650,000 clones, almost 97% seen once. The sequencing input was naive CD4+ T cells sorted from blood. Source of these receptors: a woman between 25 and 40 years old in good health. Each CDR3 is given with its conserved first and last residue. The order of the fields is D gene, V gene, J gene, clone size, CDR3 DNA, CDR3 protein. D genes are given only for firm matches. Clone size is not always given. Where it is, it says once, few, many or a class for expanded clones.

>-|TRBV5-4|TRBJ2-7|once
TGTGCCAGCAGCAATTTGAACGAGCAGTACTTC
CASSNLNEQYF
>-|TRBV5-1|TRBJ1-2|-
TGCGCCAGCAGCTTAAGAGGGAATGTCTATGGCTACACCTTC
CASSLRGNVYGYTF
>TRBD1|TRBV7-8|TRBJ2-4|-
TGTGCCAGCAGCCTGGGACAGGGGAACATTCAGTACTTC
CASSLGQGNIQYF
>-|TRBV19|TRBJ2-7|-
TGTGCCAGTAGTATAGGGCAGACTAAGACCTACGAGCAGTACTTC
CASSIGQTKTYEQYF
>-|TRBV7-3|TRBJ2-5|-
TGTGCCAGCAGCCCCCCCGGCCAAGAGACCCAGTACTTC
CASSPPGQETQYF
>-|TRBV27|TRBJ1-1|-
TGTGCCAGCAGTTTTGGACAAGCCACTGAAGCTTTCTTT
CASSFGQATEAFF
>-|TRBV18|TRBJ2-6|-
TGTGCCAGCTCACCTCTGGAGGCCTCTGGGGCCAACGTCCTGACTTTC
CASSPLEASGANVLTF
>-|TRBV27|TRBJ2-5|-
TGTGCCAGCAGTCGCCGGATCGAAGAGACCCAGTACTTC
CASSRRIEETQYF
>TRBD1|TRBV28|TRBJ1-2|-
TGTGCCAGCAGACGGACAGGGATAGGTAACTATGGCTACACCTTC
CASRRTGIGNYGYTF
>-|TRBV18|TRBJ2-6|-
TGTGCCAGCTCCGTCGCGGGCACTGGGGCCAACGTCCTGACTTTC
CASSVAGTGANVLTF
>-|TRBV5-1|TRBJ2-7|once
TGCGCCAGCAGCTCGACCTCCTACGAGCAGTACTTC
CASSSTSYEQYF
>-|TRBV28|TRBJ2-7|-
TGTGCCAGCAGTGTCGCCTACGAGCAGTACTTC
CASSVAYEQYF
>-|TRBV7-9|TRBJ2-7|-
TGTGCCAGCAGCCTCGCCGAGTACGAGCAGTACTTC
CASSLAEYEQYF
>TRBD2|TRBV7-8|TRBJ2-5|-
TGTGCCAGCAGCCGGGGACTAGCTGGGGAGCAGTACTTC
CASSRGLAGEQYF
>TRBD2|TRBV29-1|TRBJ2-3|-
TGCAGCGAGCGGGAGGGCCCGGACACGCAGTATTTT
CSEREGPDTQYF
>TRBD2|TRBV10-3|TRBJ2-1|-
TGTGCCATCAGCCATATGGGGACTAGCGGGAGATCTGAGCAGTTCTTC
CAISHMGTSGRSEQFF
>-|TRBV5-1|TRBJ2-7|-
TGCGCCAGCCTAGACTGGGCGGGCGAGCAGTACTTC
CASLDWAGEQYF
>TRBD1|TRBV5-4|TRBJ2-7|-
TGTGCCAGCAGCTCCCGGGACAGGGCCTTGAGGGAGCAGTACTTC
CASSSRDRALREQYF
>-|TRBV19|TRBJ2-7|-
TGTGCCAGTAGGCAACTAGACTACGAGCAGTACTTC
CASRQLDYEQYF
>-|TRBV6-1|TRBJ1-5|-
TGTGCCAGCAGTGATTGGGGAGGCAATCAGCCCCAGCATTTT
CASSDWGGNQPQHF
>TRBD2|TRBV29-1|TRBJ2-7|-
TGCAGCGTTGTCGCGTGGAGCCTAGCGGGGAGGAGCTCCTACGAGCAGTACTTC
CSVVAWSLAGRSSYEQYF
>-|TRBV18|TRBJ1-4|-
TGTGCCAGCTCTCGCAGTTCAACTAATGAAAAACTGTTTTTT
CASSRSSTNEKLFF
>-|TRBV7-2|TRBJ1-4|once
TGTGCCAGCAGCTTAGGGGGTAATGAAAAACTGTTTTTT
CASSLGGNEKLFF
>-|TRBV15|TRBJ1-1|-
TGTGCCACCAGCAGAGATCTACTGGGGCTTGAAGCTTTCTTT
CATSRDLLGLEAFF
>TRBD1|TRBV5-1|TRBJ2-7|-
TGCGCCAGCAGCGAGGGACAGCCGGCGTCCTACGAGCAGTACTTC
CASSEGQPASYEQYF
>-|TRBV30|TRBJ1-5|-
TGTGCCTGGGACCGTAAACCGTATAGCAATCAGCCCCAGCATTTT
CAWDRKPYSNQPQHF
>-|TRBV10-3|TRBJ2-5|-
TGTGCCATCAGTGATACAGGGAGCCAAGAGACCCAGTACTTC
CAISDTGSQETQYF
>-|TRBV7-2|TRBJ2-5|-
TGTGCCAGCAAGGAGTCCCCCGCGGTGGAGACCCAGTACTTC
CASKESPAVETQYF
>-|TRBV7-2|TRBJ2-2|-
TGTGCCAGCAGCTTAGCGAGCTACACCGGGGAGCTGTTTTTT
CASSLASYTGELFF
>TRBD2|TRBV19|TRBJ2-7|-
TGTGCCACCGCGGGACCGGGAGGAGGCTACGAGCAGTACTTC
CATAGPGGGYEQYF
>-|TRBV15|TRBJ1-4|-
TGTGCCACCAGCAGAAGTGATGAAAAACTGTTTTTT
CATSRSDEKLFF
>-|TRBV30|TRBJ2-5|-
TGTGCCTGGAGTTTCACGCCGGGGGAGACCCAGTACTTC
CAWSFTPGETQYF
>TRBD1|TRBV28|TRBJ2-5|-
TGTGCCAGCGGGACAGGGGGCGTACAGACCCAGTACTTC
CASGTGGVQTQYF
>-|TRBV6-1|TRBJ2-7|once
TGTGCCAGCAAGGTAGGGTTGTCCTACGAGCAGTACTTC
CASKVGLSYEQYF
>-|TRBV28|TRBJ2-7|-
TGTGCCAGCAGCACCCCCGCCATCCTCTACGAGCAGTACTTC
CASSTPAILYEQYF
>-|TRBV7-2|TRBJ1-1|-
TGTGCCAGCAGCTTAGCGGCAGGTCTGATCAACACTGAAGCTTTCTTT
CASSLAAGLINTEAFF